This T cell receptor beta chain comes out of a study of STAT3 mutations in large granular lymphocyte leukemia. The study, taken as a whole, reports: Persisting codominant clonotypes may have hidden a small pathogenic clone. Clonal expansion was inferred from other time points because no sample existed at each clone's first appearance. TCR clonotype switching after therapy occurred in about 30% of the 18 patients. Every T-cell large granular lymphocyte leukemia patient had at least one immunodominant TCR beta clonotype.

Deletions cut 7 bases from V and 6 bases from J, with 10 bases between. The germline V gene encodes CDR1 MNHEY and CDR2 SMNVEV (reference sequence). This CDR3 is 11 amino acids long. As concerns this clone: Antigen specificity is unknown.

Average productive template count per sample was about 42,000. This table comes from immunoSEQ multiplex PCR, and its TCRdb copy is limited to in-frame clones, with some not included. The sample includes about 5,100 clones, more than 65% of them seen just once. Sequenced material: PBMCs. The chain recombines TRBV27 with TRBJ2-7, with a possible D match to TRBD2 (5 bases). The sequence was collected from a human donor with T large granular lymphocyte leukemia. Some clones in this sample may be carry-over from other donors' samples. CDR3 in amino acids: CASIFRGEQYF. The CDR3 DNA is TGTGCCAGCATTTTTCGGGGCGAGCAGTACTTC.